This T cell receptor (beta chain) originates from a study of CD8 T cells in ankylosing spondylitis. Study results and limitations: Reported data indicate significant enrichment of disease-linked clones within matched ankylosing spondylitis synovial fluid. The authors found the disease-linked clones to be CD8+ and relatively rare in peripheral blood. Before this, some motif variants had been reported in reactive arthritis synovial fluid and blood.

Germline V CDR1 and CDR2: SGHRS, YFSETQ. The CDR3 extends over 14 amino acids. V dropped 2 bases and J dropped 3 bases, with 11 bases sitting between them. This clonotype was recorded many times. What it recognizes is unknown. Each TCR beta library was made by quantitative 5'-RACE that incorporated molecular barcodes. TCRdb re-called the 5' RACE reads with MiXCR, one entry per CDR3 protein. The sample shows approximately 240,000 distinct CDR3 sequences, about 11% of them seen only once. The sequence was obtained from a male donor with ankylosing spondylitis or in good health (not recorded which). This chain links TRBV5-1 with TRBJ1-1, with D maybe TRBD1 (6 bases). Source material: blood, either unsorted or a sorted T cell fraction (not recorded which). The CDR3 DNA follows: TGCGCCAGCAGCTTAGGGACACAAGACACTGAAGCTTTCTTT. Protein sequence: CASSLGTQDTEAFF.